A single sample gave rise to the 14 T cell receptor beta chains below, sequenced in a study of response to subunit inactivated influenza vaccine. Using its own MiXCR run on the RT-PCR reads, TCRdb lists one record per CDR3 protein. The repertoire consists of about 570,000 distinct CDR3 sequences, with over 9.5% occurring once and the leading ten covering 10%. The sequencing here drew on PBMCs from blood, taken on the day of vaccination. These TCRs come from a man aged 45-65 years who received an inactivated influenza vaccine.

The V call is TRBV7-9, the J call TRBJ2-3; TRBD2 agrees at 8 bases. Trimming removed 3 bases from V and 3 bases from J; junction bases left unmatched: 8. The V gene's germline CDR1 is SEHNR and CDR2 FQNEAQ (reference sequence). There are 16 residues in the CDR3. The CDR3 spells CASSFQSGGRTDTQYF. In DNA form, the CDR3 reads TGTGCCAGCAGCTTTCAAAGCGGGGGTAGGACAGATACGCAGTATTTT.

This clonotype came up many times. The gene calls are TRBV15 and TRBJ2-1; 10 bases map to TRBD2. This CDR3 is built from 13 residues. With V trimmed by 6 bases and J by 4 bases, 0 bases remained unmatched. Germline CDR1 LNHNV, CDR2 YYDKDF (reference sequence). This CDR3 is CATRLAGYNEQFF. CDR3 nucleotides: TGTGCCACCAGACTAGCGGGGTACAATGAGCAGTTCTTC.

This rearrangement joins TRBV5-1 to TRBJ2-1; 8 nucleotides match TRBD2. CDR1 is SGHRS and CDR2 is YFSETQ in the germline V gene. With V trimmed by 0 bases and J by 9 bases, 5 bases remained unmatched. This CDR3 region has 14 residues. The CDR3 DNA sequence: TGCGCCAGCAGCTTGGGCACTAGCGGACGTGAGCAGTTCTTC. Translated, it gives CASSLGTSGREQFF.

This sequence joins TRBV16 and TRBJ1-4, with TRBD1 identical over 12 bases. The CDR3 runs 17 residues. Germline V gene data show CDR1 as KGHSY and CDR2 as FQNENV. The V and J ends lost 4 bases and 6 bases, in that order; junction bases with no gene match: 9. CDR3 amino acids: CASSPSRDRGQDEKLFF. The CDR3 nucleotides read TGTGCCAGCAGCCCGTCCCGGGACAGGGGGCAGGATGAAAAACTGTTTTTT.

This clonotype turned up a few times. The chain uses TRBV7-9 and TRBJ2-3; D tentatively fits TRBD1 or TRBD2 (5 bases each). CDR1 and CDR2 from the germline V gene are SEHNR and FQNEAQ (reference sequence). The CDR3 is 12 amino acids. Trimming removed 5 bases at V and 8 bases at J, with 11 bases between. CDR3 in DNA: TGTGCCAGCAGCAGGGACGCTGCTACGCAGTATTTT. This codes for CASSRDAATQYF.

The chain couples TRBV18 to TRBJ2-5; possibly TRBD2 for D (5 bases). Germline-derived CDR1 and CDR2 are KGHSH and LQKENI. CDR3 size: 14 residues. The germline V and J ends were trimmed by 5 bases and 4 bases, with 14 bases remaining between them. The CDR3: CASSANSGGETQYF. The CDR3 region has the DNA TGTGCCAGCTCAGCTAACAGCGGCGGAGAGACCCAGTACTTC.

The J gene is TRBJ2-4, the V gene TRBV3-1; D may be TRBD1 (5 bases). With 0 bases removed from V and 0 bases from J, the gap between germline ends came to 12 bases. CDR3 length: 17 amino acids. Per germline, CDR1 LGHDT and CDR2 YNNKEL (reference sequence). The CDR3 loop is CASSQEQANLAKNIQYF. CDR3 DNA: TGTGCCAGCAGCCAAGAACAGGCGAACTTAGCCAAAAACATTCAGTACTTC. Full variable domain (outside the CDR3, taken from reference TRBV3-1 and TRBJ2-4): DTAVSQTPKYLVTQMGNDKSIKCEQNLGHDTMYWYKQDSKKFLKIMFSYNNKELIINETVPNRFSPKSPDKAHLNLHINSLELGDSAVYFCASSQEQANLAKNIQYFGAGTRLSVL.

This clonotype was seen only a few times. J is TRBJ2-2 and V is TRBV4-1; 8 bases map to TRBD1. The CDR3 contains 15 residues. V lost 7 bases to trimming and J lost 4 bases; unmatched junction nucleotides: 8. Germline-derived CDR1 and CDR2 are MGHRA and YSYEKL. CDR3 nucleotides: TGCGCCAGCACCTGGCTGACAGGGGTCACCGGGGAGCTGTTTTTT. This sequence encodes CASTWLTGVTGELFF.

This clonotype was seen many times. The chain combines TRBV20-1 with TRBJ1-1; D possibly corresponds to TRBD1 (5 bases). The CDR3 totals 13 residues. Germline V CDR1 and CDR2: DFQATT, SNEGSKA (reference sequence). V was cut by 0 bases and J by 13 bases, with 18 bases left in between. The CDR3 region has the DNA TGCAGTGCTAGAGAAATGGGCACAGTTGGGGGTTTCTTT. Its translation: CSAREMGTVGGFF.

The chain couples TRBV11-2 to TRBJ2-1; TRBD2 agrees at 7 bases. With V trimmed by 0 bases and J by 12 bases, 11 bases remained unmatched. Germline loops: CDR1 SGHAT, CDR2 FQNNGV. CDR3 length equals 15 residues. The chain's CDR3 is CASSLDWVAGVRQFF. CDR3 in DNA: TGTGCCAGCAGCTTAGATTGGGTGGCGGGAGTTAGGCAGTTCTTC. The full variable domain, in which reference TRBV11-2 and TRBJ2-1 provide the parts outside the CDR3, is EAGVAQSPRYKIIEKRQSVAFWCNPISGHATLYWYQQILGQGPKLLIQFQNNGVVDDSQLPKDRFSAERLKGVDSTLKIQPAKLEDSAVYLCASSLDWVAGVRQFFGPGTRLTVL.

This clonotype was seen more than once but under ten times. V gene TRBV29-1 combines with J gene TRBJ2-3; 12 bases fit TRBD2. V gave up 7 bases and J gave up 0 bases; unmatched junction bases: 5. Germline V gives CDR1 SQVTM, CDR2 ANQGSEA. The CDR3 loop spans 15 amino acids. The CDR3 protein is CSAATSGGSTDTQYF. The CDR3 coding sequence is TGCAGCGCCGCCACTAGCGGGGGGAGCACAGATACGCAGTATTTT.

The table lists this clonotype with a few counts. V and J are TRBV7-3 and TRBJ2-1, with TRBD2 identical over 9 bases. With 4 bases clipped from V and 6 bases from J, the junction kept 16 bases outside the gene matches. The CDR3 is 18 amino acids. The germline V gene has CDR1 SGHTA and CDR2 FQGTGA. This chain's CDR3 is CASSSTVESGRTSNEQFF. Here the CDR3 DNA reads TGTGCCAGCAGCTCAACCGTGGAGAGCGGGAGGACGTCCAATGAGCAGTTCTTC.

This clonotype was counted between two and nine times. This rearrangement joins TRBV10-3 to TRBJ1-5; 7 nucleotides match TRBD1. Trimming took 11 bases from V and 0 from J; bases not matched to a gene: 13. The CDR3 has 16 residues. Germline V gives CDR1 ENHRY, CDR2 SYGVKD. The CDR3, as DNA: TGTGCCGCACAAGGAGAGGGGGCCCCTAGCAATCAGCCCCAGCATTTT. Protein: CAAQGEGAPSNQPQHF.

The chain is built from TRBV7-2 and TRBJ1-3; D unclear. V dropped 5 bases and J dropped 10 bases, with 12 bases sitting between them. Germline loops: CDR1 SGHTA, CDR2 FQGNSA. CDR3 length: 12 amino acids. CDR3 region: CASSPYKGTIYF. The CDR3, as DNA: TGTGCCAGCAGCCCCTACAAGGGAACCATATATTTT.